This TCR beta chain was captured in a study of cytomegalovirus exposure and HLA in healthy donors. Germline assignment: CDR1 MNHNS and CDR2 SASEGT. CDR3 size: 13 residues. J was trimmed by 8 bases and V by 4 bases; bases with no gene match: 4. Primers for the PCR totalled 60 Vbeta and 13 Jbeta. Produced via immunoSEQ multiplex PCR; TCRdb's table is partial and in-frame only. The repertoire holds under 150,000 clones, with around 63% as singletons. This sequence originates from a man aged 40-49 years in good health and CMV-seropositive. Specimen: PBMCs. V is TRBV6-1 and J is TRBJ2-1; 8 positions agree with TRBD1. The CDR3 nucleotides read TGTGCCAGCAGTGGACAGGGGTTGCATGAGCAGTTCTTC. It codes for CASSGQGLHEQFF.